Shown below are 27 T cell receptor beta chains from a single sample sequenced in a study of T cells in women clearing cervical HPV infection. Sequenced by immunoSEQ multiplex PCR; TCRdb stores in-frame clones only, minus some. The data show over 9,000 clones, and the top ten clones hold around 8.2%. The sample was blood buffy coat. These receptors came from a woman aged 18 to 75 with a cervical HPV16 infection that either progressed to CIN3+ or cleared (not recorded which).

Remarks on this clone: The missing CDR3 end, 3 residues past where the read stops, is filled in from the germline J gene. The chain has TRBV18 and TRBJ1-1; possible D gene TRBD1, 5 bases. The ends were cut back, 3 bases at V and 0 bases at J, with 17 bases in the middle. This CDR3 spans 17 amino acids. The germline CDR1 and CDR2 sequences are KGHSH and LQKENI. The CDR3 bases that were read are TGTGCCAGCTCACCGAGACAGTCTTCGCTAGTGAACACTGAA. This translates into CASSPRQSSLVNTE. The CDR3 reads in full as CASSPRQSSLVNTEAFF.

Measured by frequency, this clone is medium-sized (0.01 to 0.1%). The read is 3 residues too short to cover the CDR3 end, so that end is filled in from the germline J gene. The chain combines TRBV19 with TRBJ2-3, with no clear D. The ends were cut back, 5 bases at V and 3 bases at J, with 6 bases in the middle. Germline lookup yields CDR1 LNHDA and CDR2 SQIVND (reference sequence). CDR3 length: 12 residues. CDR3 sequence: CASSPQTDTQYF. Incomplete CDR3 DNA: TGTGCCAGTAGTCCACAAACAGATACG. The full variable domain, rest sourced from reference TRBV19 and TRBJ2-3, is DGGITQSPKYLFRKEGQNVTLSCEQNLNHDAMYWYRQDPGQGLRLIYYSQIVNDFQKGDIAEGYSVSREKKESFPLTVTSAQKNPTAFYLCASSPQTDTQYFGPGTRLTVL.

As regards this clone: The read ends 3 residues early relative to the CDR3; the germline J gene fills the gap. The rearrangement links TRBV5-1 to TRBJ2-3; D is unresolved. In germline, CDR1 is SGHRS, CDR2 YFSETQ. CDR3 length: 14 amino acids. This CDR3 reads CASSLLPGNQPQYF. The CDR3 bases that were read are TGCGCCAGCAGCTTACTACCTGGTAATCAGCCG.

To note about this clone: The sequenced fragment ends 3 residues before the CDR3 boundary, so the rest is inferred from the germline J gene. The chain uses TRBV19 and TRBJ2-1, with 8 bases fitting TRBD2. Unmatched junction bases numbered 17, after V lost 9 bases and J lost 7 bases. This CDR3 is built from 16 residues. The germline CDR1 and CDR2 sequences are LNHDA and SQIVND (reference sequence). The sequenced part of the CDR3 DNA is TGTGCCAGCGCCATATTTCCTGGACTAGCTGGGAATGAG. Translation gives CASAIFPGLAGNE. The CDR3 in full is CASAIFPGLAGNEQFF.

The CDR3 protein is CAISERGTGSYNEQFF. CDR3 DNA (partial): TGTGCCATCAGTGAGAGGGGGACAGGGTCGTACAATGAG. The chain is built from TRBV10-3 and TRBJ2-1, with TRBD1 matching 9 bases. The read terminates 3 residues before the CDR3 end, so the remaining end is supplied by the germline J gene. Trimming cost V 2 bases and J 4 bases; bases outside gene matches: 6. The length of the CDR3 is 16 residues. Germline lookup yields CDR1 ENHRY and CDR2 SYGVKD.

CDR3 residues: CASSTAVTDTQYF. The covered CDR3 bases are TGTGCCAGTAGTACCGCAGTCACAGATACG. The rearrangement joins TRBV19 to TRBJ2-3; no reliable D call. The read halts 3 residues ahead of the CDR3 end, with the missing end drawn from the germline J gene. CDR1 and CDR2 from the germline V gene are LNHDA and SQIVND (reference sequence). Trimming shortened V by 4 bases and J by 2 bases, and 7 bases separated the two germline ends. There are 13 residues in the CDR3. Full variable domain (rest looked up from reference TRBV19 and TRBJ2-3): DGGITQSPKYLFRKEGQNVTLSCEQNLNHDAMYWYRQDPGQGLRLIYYSQIVNDFQKGDIAEGYSVSREKKESFPLTVTSAQKNPTAFYLCASSTAVTDTQYFGPGTRLTVL.

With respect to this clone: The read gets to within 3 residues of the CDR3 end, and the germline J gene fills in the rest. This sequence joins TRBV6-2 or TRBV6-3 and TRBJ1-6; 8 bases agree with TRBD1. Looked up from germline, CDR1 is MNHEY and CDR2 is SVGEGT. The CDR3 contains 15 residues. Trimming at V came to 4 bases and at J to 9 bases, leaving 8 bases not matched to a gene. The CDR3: CASSSLGQAGSPLHF. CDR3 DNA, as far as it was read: TGTGCCAGCAGTTCTCTGGGACAGGCTGGTTCACCC.

The CDR3 protein is CASSYSGQAYDYTF. The DNA read from the CDR3 is TGTGCCAGCAGTTACTCCGGACAGGCCTACGAC. The genes are TRBV6-2 or TRBV6-3 and TRBJ1-2; TRBD1 agrees at 7 bases. The read comes to an end 3 residues before the CDR3 does, leaving the germline J gene to fill in the end. The CDR3 totals 14 residues. Per the germline V gene, CDR1 is MNHEY and CDR2 is SVGEGT.

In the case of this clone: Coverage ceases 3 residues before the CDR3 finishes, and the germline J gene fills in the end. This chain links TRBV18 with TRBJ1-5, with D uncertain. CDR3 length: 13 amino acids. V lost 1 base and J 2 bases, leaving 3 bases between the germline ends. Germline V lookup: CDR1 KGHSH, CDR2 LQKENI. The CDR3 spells CASSPQGNQPQHF. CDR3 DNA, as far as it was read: TGTGCCAGCTCACCACAGGGCAATCAGCCC.

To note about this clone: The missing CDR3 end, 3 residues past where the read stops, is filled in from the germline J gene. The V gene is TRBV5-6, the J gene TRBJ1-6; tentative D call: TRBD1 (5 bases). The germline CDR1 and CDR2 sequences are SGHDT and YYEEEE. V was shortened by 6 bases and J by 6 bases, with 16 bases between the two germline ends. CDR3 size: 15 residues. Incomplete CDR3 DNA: TGTGCCAGCAACCCCGGAGGGAGGGGTAATTCACCC. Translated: CASNPGGRGNSP. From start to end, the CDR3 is CASNPGGRGNSPLHF.

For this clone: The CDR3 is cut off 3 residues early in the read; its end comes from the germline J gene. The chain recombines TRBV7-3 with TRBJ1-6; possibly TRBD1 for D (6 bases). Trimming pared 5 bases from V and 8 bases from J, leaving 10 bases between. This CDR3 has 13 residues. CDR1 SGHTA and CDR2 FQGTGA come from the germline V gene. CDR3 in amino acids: CASSAGQYSPLHF. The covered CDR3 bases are TGTGCCAGCAGCGCCGGACAGTATTCACCC.

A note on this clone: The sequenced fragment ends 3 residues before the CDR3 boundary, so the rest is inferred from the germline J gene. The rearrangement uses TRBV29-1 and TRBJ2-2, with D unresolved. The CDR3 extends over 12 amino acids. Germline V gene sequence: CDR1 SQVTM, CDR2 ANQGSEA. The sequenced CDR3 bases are TGCAGCGTTTCGGTTGGTAATGAAAAG. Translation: CSVSVGNEK. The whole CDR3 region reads CSVSVGNEKLFF.

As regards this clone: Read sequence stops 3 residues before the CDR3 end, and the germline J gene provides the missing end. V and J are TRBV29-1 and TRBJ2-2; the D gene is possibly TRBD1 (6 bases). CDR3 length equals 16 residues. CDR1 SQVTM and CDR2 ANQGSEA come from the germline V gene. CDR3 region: CSVEEVSGATNEKLFF. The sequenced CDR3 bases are TGCAGCGTTGAAGAAGTTTCAGGGGCAACTAATGAAAAG.

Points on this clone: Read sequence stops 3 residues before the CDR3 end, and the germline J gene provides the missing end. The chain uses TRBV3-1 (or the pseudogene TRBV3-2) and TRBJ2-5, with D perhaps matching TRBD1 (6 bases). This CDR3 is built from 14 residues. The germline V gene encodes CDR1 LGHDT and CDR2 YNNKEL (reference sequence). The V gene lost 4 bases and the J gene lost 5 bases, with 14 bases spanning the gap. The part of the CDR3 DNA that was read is TGTGCCAGCAGCCCCCATGGGGGCCGGGAGACC. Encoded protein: CASSPHGGRET. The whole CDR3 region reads CASSPHGGRETQYF.

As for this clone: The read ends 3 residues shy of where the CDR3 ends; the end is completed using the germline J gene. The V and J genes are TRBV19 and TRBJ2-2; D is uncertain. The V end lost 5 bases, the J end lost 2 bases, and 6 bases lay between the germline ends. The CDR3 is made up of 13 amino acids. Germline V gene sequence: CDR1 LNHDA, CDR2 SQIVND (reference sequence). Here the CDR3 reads CASSVTNTGELFF. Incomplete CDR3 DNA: TGTGCCAGTAGTGTTACTAACACCGGGGAG. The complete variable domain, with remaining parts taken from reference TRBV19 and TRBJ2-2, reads DGGITQSPKYLFRKEGQNVTLSCEQNLNHDAMYWYRQDPGQGLRLIYYSQIVNDFQKGDIAEGYSVSREKKESFPLTVTSAQKNPTAFYLCASSVTNTGELFFGEGSRLTVL.

The CDR3 sequence is CASSLLQGTTPLFF. The part of the CDR3 DNA that was read is TGTGCCAGCAGCTTACTCCAGGGCACGACACCA. V and J are TRBV7-2 and TRBJ1-4; possible D gene TRBD1, 5 bases. From the germline J gene comes the end of the CDR3, since the read stops 3 residues before it. Germline V lookup: CDR1 SGHTA, CDR2 FQGNSA. CDR3 size: 14 residues.

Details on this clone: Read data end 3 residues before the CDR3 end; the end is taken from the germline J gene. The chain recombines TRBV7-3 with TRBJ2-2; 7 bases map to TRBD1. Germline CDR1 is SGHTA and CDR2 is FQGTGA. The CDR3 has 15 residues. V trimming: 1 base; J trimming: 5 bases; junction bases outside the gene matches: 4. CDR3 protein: CASSLRGGGTGELFF. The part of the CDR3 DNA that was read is TGTGCCAGCAGCTTAAGAGGGGGCGGAACCGGGGAG.

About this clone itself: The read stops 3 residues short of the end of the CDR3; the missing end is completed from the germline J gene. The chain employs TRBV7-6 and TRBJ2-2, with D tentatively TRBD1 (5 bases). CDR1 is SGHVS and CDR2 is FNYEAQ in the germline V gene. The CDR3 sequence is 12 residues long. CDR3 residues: CASSRVGEKLFF. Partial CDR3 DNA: TGTGCCAGCAGCAGAGTAGGGGAAAAG.

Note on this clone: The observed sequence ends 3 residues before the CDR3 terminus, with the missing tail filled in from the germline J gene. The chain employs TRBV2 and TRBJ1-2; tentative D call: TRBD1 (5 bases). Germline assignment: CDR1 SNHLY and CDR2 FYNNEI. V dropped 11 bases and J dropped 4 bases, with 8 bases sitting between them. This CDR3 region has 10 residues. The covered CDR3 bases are TGTGCCGTCCAGGGCTATGGC. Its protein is CAVQGYG. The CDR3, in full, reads CAVQGYGYTF.

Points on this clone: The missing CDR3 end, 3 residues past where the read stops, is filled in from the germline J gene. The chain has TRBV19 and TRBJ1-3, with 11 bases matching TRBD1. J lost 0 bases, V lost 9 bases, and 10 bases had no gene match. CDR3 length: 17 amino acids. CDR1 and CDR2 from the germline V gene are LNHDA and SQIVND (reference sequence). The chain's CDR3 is CASNKGQGAYSGNTIYF. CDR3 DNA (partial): TGTGCCAGCAACAAAGGACAGGGGGCTTACTCTGGAAACACC.

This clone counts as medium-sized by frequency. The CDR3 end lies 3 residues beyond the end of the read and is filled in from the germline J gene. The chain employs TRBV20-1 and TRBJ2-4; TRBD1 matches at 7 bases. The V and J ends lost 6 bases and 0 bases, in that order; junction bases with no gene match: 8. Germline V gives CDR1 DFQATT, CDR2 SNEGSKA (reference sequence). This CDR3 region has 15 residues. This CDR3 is CSARTGFLAKNIQYF. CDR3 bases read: TGCAGTGCGCGGACAGGATTTCTAGCCAAAAACATT.

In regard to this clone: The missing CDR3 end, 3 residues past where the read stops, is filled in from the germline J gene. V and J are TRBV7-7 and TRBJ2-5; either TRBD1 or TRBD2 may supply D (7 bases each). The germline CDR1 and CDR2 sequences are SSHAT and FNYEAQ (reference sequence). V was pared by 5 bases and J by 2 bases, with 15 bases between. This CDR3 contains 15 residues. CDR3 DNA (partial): TGTGCCAGCAGCAGAGCGGGACAGAAACAAGAGACC. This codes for CASSRAGQKQET. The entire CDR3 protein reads CASSRAGQKQETQYF.

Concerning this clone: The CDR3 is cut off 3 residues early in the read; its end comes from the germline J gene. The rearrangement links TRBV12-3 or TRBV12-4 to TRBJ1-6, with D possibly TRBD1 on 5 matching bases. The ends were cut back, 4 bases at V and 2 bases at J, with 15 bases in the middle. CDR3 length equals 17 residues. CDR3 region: CASSSGQRGAYNSPLHF. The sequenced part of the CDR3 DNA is TGTGCCAGCAGTTCGGGCCAACGGGGGGCCTATAATTCACCC.

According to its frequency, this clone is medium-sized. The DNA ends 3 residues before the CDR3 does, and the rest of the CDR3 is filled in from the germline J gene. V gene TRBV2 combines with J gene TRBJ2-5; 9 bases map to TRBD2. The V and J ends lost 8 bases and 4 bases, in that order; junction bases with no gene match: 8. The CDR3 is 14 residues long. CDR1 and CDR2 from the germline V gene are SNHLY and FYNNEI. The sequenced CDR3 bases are TGTGCCAGCCTGGCGGGAGCGGGGGGAGAGACC. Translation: CASLAGAGGET. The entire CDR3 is CASLAGAGGETQYF.

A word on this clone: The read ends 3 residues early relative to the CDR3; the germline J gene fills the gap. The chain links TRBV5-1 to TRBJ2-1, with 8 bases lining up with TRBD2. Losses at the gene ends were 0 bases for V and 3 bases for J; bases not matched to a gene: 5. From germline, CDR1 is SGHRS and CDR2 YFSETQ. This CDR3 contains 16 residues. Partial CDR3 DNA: TGCGCCAGCAGCTTGGAGGTGGCGGGGGGCTACAATGAG. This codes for CASSLEVAGGYNE. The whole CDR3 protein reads CASSLEVAGGYNEQFF.

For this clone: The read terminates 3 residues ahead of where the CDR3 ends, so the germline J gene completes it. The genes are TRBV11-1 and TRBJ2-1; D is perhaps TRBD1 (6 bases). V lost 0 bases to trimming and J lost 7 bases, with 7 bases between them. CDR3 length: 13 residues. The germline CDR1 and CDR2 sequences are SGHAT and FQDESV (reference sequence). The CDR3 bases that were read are TGTGCCAGCAGCTTAGCTCAGGGGAATGAG. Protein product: CASSLAQGNE. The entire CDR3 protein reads CASSLAQGNEQFF. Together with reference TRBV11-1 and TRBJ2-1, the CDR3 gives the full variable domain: EAEVAQSPRYKITEKSQAVAFWCDPISGHATLYWYRQILGQGPELLVQFQDESVVDDSQLPKDRFSAERLKGVDSTLKIQPAELGDSAMYLCASSLAQGNEQFFGPGTRLTVL.

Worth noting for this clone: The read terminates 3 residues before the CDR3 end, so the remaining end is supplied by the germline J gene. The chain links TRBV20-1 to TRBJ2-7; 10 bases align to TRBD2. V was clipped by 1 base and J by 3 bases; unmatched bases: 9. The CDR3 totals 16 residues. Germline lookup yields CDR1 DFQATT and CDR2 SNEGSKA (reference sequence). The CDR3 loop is CSARALEASGGYEQYF. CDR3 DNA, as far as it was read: TGCAGTGCTAGAGCTTTAGAAGCTAGCGGGGGCTACGAG.